The 27 T cell receptor beta chains below come from one sample, sequenced in a study of radiotherapy plus CTLA-4 blockade in lung cancer. The table came from immunoSEQ multiplex PCR; TCRdb's copy has only in-frame clones and leaves some out. The sample includes approximately 95,000 clones, roughly four fifths seen only once; the top ten take nearly 3.5%. This sample comprised peripheral blood, obtained from a patient treated with radiotherapy plus ipilimumab. The receptors come from a human donor with non-small cell lung cancer who had a partial response to radiotherapy plus ipilimumab.

This chain uses TRBV5-1 with TRBJ2-3; 11 bases agree with TRBD2. The CDR3 consists of 22 residues. V gave up 3 bases and J gave up 1 base; unmatched junction bases: 22. Germline V lookup: CDR1 SGHRS, CDR2 YFSETQ. The DNA of the CDR3 is TGCGCCAGCAGCTCACCCCCTTACGGTGCGACTAGCGGGAACAGGCGCACAGATACGCAGTATTTT. This gives the protein CASSSPPYGATSGNRRTDTQYF.

The chain uses TRBV14 and TRBJ1-5; D unclear. The CDR3 is 12 residues long. The V and J ends lost 2 bases and 4 bases respectively, with 3 bases between them. Germline-derived CDR1 and CDR2 are SGHDN and FVKESK. CDR3 bases: TGTGCCAGCAGCCAACCTAATCAGCCCCAGCATTTT. Translating it yields CASSQPNQPQHF.

The rearrangement uses TRBV15 and TRBJ2-1; TRBD2 might be the D (5 bases). The V end lost 5 bases, the J end lost 8 bases, and 13 bases lay between the germline ends. Germline loops: CDR1 LNHNV, CDR2 YYDKDF (reference sequence). This CDR3 is built from 13 residues. The CDR3 DNA reads as TGTGCCACCAGCCCATCCGGACTCCATGAGCAGTTCTTC. Amino acids: CATSPSGLHEQFF.

The rearrangement links TRBV19 to TRBJ1-2; 7 bases line up with TRBD1. Germline V CDR1 and CDR2: LNHDA, SQIVND (reference sequence). Trimming cost V 3 bases and J 4 bases; bases outside gene matches: 11. The length of the CDR3 is 16 residues. Here the CDR3 reads CASSITPGQAGYGYTF. The CDR3 nucleotides read TGTGCCAGTAGTATCACTCCAGGACAGGCTGGCTATGGCTACACCTTC.

The genes are TRBV27 and TRBJ1-5, with D tentatively TRBD1 (5 bases). Germline-derived CDR1 and CDR2 are MNHEY and SMNVEV (reference sequence). The CDR3 extends over 13 amino acids. V dropped 8 bases and J dropped 0 bases, with 8 bases sitting between them. The CDR3 protein is CASQGNSNQPQHF. In DNA, the CDR3 is TGTGCCAGCCAGGGAAATAGCAATCAGCCCCAGCATTTT.

This clone was seen a handful of times. The genes are TRBV18 and TRBJ2-2, with 7 bases aligning to TRBD2. Looked up from germline, CDR1 is KGHSH and CDR2 is LQKENI. The CDR3 has 15 residues. V lost 1 base and J lost 3; bases outside the gene matches: 2. The chain's CDR3 is CASSPRLADTGELFF. For the CDR3, the DNA is TGTGCCAGCTCACCACGGCTAGCGGACACCGGGGAGCTGTTTTTT.

The chain has TRBV19 and TRBJ1-5, with a weak D call TRBD1 (6 bases). Germline CDR1 is LNHDA and CDR2 is SQIVND (reference sequence). The CDR3 consists of 16 residues. V lost 3 bases, J lost 7 bases, and 19 bases lay in between. The CDR3 DNA reads TGTGCCAGTAGTATGAGGAGGGGGGGGGCCATCCAGCCCCAGCATTTT. The encoded protein is CASSMRRGGAIQPQHF.

Only a few counts were recorded for this clone. This chain uses TRBV5-1 with TRBJ2-1; D is undetermined. This CDR3 region has 12 residues. The V and J ends lost 5 bases and 8 bases respectively, with 11 bases between them. Germline CDR1 reads SGHRS; CDR2 reads YFSETQ. CDR3 in amino acids: CASRKTLDEQFF. CDR3 nucleotide sequence: TGCGCCAGCAGGAAGACTCTCGATGAGCAGTTCTTC. Drawing the rest from reference TRBV5-1 and TRBJ2-1, the complete variable domain is KAGVTQTPRYLIKTRGQQVTLSCSPISGHRSVSWYQQTPGQGLQFLFEYFSETQRNKGNFPGRFSGRQFSNSRSEMNVSTLELGDSALYLCASRKTLDEQFFGPGTRLTVL.

The chain couples TRBV5-6 to TRBJ2-1; D remains unclear. This CDR3 spans 15 amino acids. From germline, CDR1 is SGHDT and CDR2 YYEEEE. Trimming removed 0 bases at V and 0 bases at J, with 7 bases between. As DNA, the CDR3 is TGTGCCAGCAGCTTGGTTCCGGGCTCCTACAATGAGCAGTTCTTC. The encoded protein is CASSLVPGSYNEQFF.

This clone has more than one count but fewer than ten. This sequence joins TRBV9 and TRBJ2-5; the D gene is possibly TRBD1 (6 bases). Per the germline V gene, CDR1 is SGDLS and CDR2 is YYNGEE. The CDR3 runs 15 residues. Trimming pared 3 bases from V and 2 bases from J, leaving 14 bases between. CDR3 protein: CASSEQGALQETQYF. Here the CDR3 DNA reads TGTGCCAGCAGCGAACAGGGCGCGCTACAAGAGACCCAGTACTTC.

About this clone: No conserved phenylalanine or tryptophan ends this CDR3, so it is likely a read error. The chain is built from TRBV10-3 and TRBJ1-1, with D possibly matching TRBD1 (5 bases). The CDR3 is made up of 14 amino acids. Germline CDR1 is ENHRY and CDR2 is SYGVKD. Trimming removed 0 bases from V and 4 bases from J, with 9 bases in between. In DNA form, the CDR3 reads TGTGCCATCAGTGAGTCTCGGGGGAGCACTGAAGCTTTCTCT. This encodes CAISESRGSTEAFS.

Turning to this clone: The sample carries other DNA sequences with the same CDR3. The rearrangement links TRBV11-1 to TRBJ2-5; maybe TRBD2 (5 bases). The germline V gene has CDR1 SGHAT and CDR2 FQDESV (reference sequence). The CDR3 contains 13 residues. V was shortened by 3 bases and J by 2 bases, with 7 bases between the two germline ends. The CDR3 reads CASSFGNQETQYF. Written as DNA, the CDR3 is TGTGCCAGCAGCTTCGGGAATCAAGAGACCCAGTACTTC.

The rearrangement joins TRBV7-6 to TRBJ2-1, with 7 bases identical to TRBD2. With V trimmed by 1 base and J by 2 bases, 2 bases remained unmatched. Germline CDR1 reads SGHVS; CDR2 reads FNYEAQ. The CDR3 spans 15 residues. The CDR3 region is CASSLVTSAYNEQFF. The DNA of the CDR3 is TGTGCCAGCAGCTTAGTAACTAGCGCCTACAATGAGCAGTTCTTC.

This clone was seen a few times. This CDR3 is also generated by other DNA sequences in the sample. This rearrangement joins TRBV30 to TRBJ2-7, with 7 bases lining up with TRBD2. Germline CDR1 is GTSNPN and CDR2 is SVGIG (reference sequence). Trimming removed 3 bases from V and 0 bases from J; junction bases left unmatched: 5. This CDR3 has 14 residues. DNA for the CDR3: TGTGCCTGGAGACGGGGCGGGAGCTCCTACGAGCAGTACTTC. Protein: CAWRRGGSSYEQYF.

The genes are TRBV29-1 and TRBJ2-3; D unclear. V lost 6 bases and J 2 bases, leaving 12 bases between the germline ends. Germline V gene sequence: CDR1 SQVTM, CDR2 ANQGSEA. CDR3 size: 13 residues. CDR3 nucleotides: TGCAGCGTGCGCGGAGACCTCACAGATACGCAGTATTTT. It yields the protein CSVRGDLTDTQYF.

This clone is a singleton in its sample. The chain recombines TRBV11-2 with TRBJ2-5; 11 nucleotides line up with TRBD1. The V gene's germline CDR1 is SGHAT and CDR2 FQNNGV. The CDR3 totals 16 residues. Trimming cost V 5 bases and J 4 bases; bases outside gene matches: 9. The CDR3 DNA follows: TGTGCCAGCAGCCTCGGACAGGGGGCAACCGGAGAGACCCAGTACTTC. It encodes CASSLGQGATGETQYF.

CDR3 in amino acids: CATTGTTYEQYF. CDR3 bases: TGTGCCACCACAGGGACCACCTACGAGCAGTACTTC. The chain is built from TRBV6-1 and TRBJ2-7; D perhaps matches TRBD1 (6 bases). The CDR3 totals 12 residues. Germline V lookup: CDR1 MNHNS, CDR2 SASEGT. V was shortened by 10 bases and J by 2 bases, with 12 bases between the two germline ends.

The genes are TRBV30 and TRBJ1-1; D is perhaps TRBD1 (5 bases). Germline V gene lookup returns CDR1 GTSNPN and CDR2 SVGIG (reference sequence). V lost 3 bases and J lost 1, with 9 bases in between. This CDR3 is built from 13 residues. As DNA, the CDR3 is TGTGCCTGGAGGAAAAGGGGGAACACTGAAGCTTTCTTT. It specifies CAWRKRGNTEAFF.

The gene calls are TRBV19 and TRBJ1-2; 8 bases match TRBD1. In germline, CDR1 is LNHDA, CDR2 SQIVND (reference sequence). There are 16 residues in the CDR3. With 5 bases clipped from V and 3 bases from J, the junction kept 11 bases outside the gene matches. CDR3 in DNA: TGTGCCAGTAGTCCCCCCACGCCGGGACAGGACTATGGCTACACCTTC. This codes for CASSPPTPGQDYGYTF.

This clone turned up a few times. The V call is TRBV30, the J call TRBJ1-5, with D uncertain. This CDR3 comprises 15 residues. In germline, CDR1 is GTSNPN, CDR2 SVGIG (reference sequence). V shed 0 bases and J shed 3 bases, with 12 bases lying between them. The chain's CDR3 is CAWSVRILPNQPQHF. CDR3 DNA sequence: TGTGCCTGGAGTGTACGAATACTGCCCAATCAGCCCCAGCATTTT.

CDR3 loop: CASSLRGRGRGIELTEAFF. The CDR3 nucleotides read TGTGCCAGCAGCTTAAGGGGTCGAGGCAGGGGAATTGAACTGACTGAAGCTTTCTTT. The rearrangement uses TRBV7-9 and TRBJ1-1; maybe TRBD1 (6 bases). Germline V gene lookup returns CDR1 SEHNR and CDR2 FQNEAQ (reference sequence). The length of the CDR3 is 19 residues. V lost 2 bases and J 5 bases, leaving 27 bases between the germline ends.

The genes are TRBV7-3 and TRBJ2-1; 8 bases match TRBD1. After removal of 2 bases from V and 1 base from J, the junction contained 7 bases not matched to a gene. Germline CDR1 reads SGHTA; CDR2 reads FQGTGA. There are 17 residues in the CDR3. This chain's CDR3 is CASSLRGQGASYNEQFF. The DNA for the CDR3 is TGTGCCAGCAGCTTACGGGGGCAGGGGGCTTCCTACAATGAGCAGTTCTTC.

The J gene is TRBJ2-1, the V gene TRBV10-1; 11 bases match TRBD2. The CDR3 runs 15 residues. CDR1 and CDR2 from the germline V gene are WNHNN and SYGVQD (reference sequence). V trimming: 3 bases; J trimming: 9 bases; junction bases outside the gene matches: 7. The CDR3 nucleotides are TGCGCCAGCAGTGATACTAGCGGGAGTCTCGTTGAGCAGTTCTTC. Translation: CASSDTSGSLVEQFF.

V usage is TRBV5-4 and J usage is TRBJ2-1, with 7 positions matching TRBD1. The CDR3 is made up of 13 amino acids. CDR1 and CDR2 from the germline V gene are SGHNT and YYREEE (reference sequence). J lost 7 bases, V lost 4 bases, and 5 bases had no gene match. The CDR3 sequence: CASSAQQGNEQFF. In nucleotides, the CDR3 is TGTGCCAGCAGCGCCCAACAGGGGAATGAGCAGTTCTTC.

The rearrangement links TRBV10-1 to TRBJ2-1; TRBD2 agrees at 7 bases. This CDR3 has 16 amino acids. In germline, CDR1 is WNHNN, CDR2 SYGVQD (reference sequence). Losses at the gene ends were 3 bases for V and 0 bases for J; bases not matched to a gene: 5. This chain's CDR3 is CASSERGRGSYNEQFF. CDR3 in DNA: TGCGCCAGCAGTGAACGAGGGAGGGGCTCCTACAATGAGCAGTTCTTC.

This clone was detected a few times. The chain uses TRBV6-5 and TRBJ1-2; 8 nucleotides agree with TRBD1. Germline trimming cut 6 bases from V and 6 bases from J; bases unmatched to any gene: 12. Per the germline V gene, CDR1 is MNHEY and CDR2 is SVGAGI. The CDR3 totals 15 residues. Written as DNA, the CDR3 is TGTGCCAGCAGGGTCGGACAGGGAAGATTCGATGGCTACACCTTC. Translating it yields CASRVGQGRFDGYTF.

J is TRBJ2-2 and V is TRBV6-4; the match to TRBD2 covers 12 bases. CDR3 length: 17 residues. J lost 7 bases, V lost 8 bases, and 14 bases had no gene match. CDR1 MRHNA and CDR2 SNTAGT come from the germline V gene. The CDR3 DNA reads TGTGCCAGCCGCCGGCGACTAGCGGGAGAATCGGTCGGGGAGCTGTTTTTT. It specifies CASRRRLAGESVGELFF.